Listed below are T cell receptor beta chains from one sample, sequenced in a study of OX40 agonist ivuxolimab in advanced cancers. Assay: immunoSEQ multiplex PCR; the TCRdb copy retains only in-frame clones and omits some. Of 84,000 or so clones listed, 88% are singletons. This sample comprised CD4+ or CD8+ T cells sorted from blood, obtained in a trial of the OX40 agonist ivuxolimab. The receptors here all came from an adult with an advanced solid tumor such as melanoma, head and neck, liver or kidney cancer. CDR3s include the opening cysteine and the closing phenylalanine or tryptophan. A D gene is named only where the DNA matches it firmly. Clone sizes are given selectively: once, few, many, or a class where the clone is expanded.

j_call: TRBJ2-5; clone_size: NA; v_call: TRBV30; d_call: TRBD1; cdr3_nt: TGTGCCTGGGATCCGGGACAGGCCCTGGAGACCCAGTACTTC; cdr3_aa: CAWDPGQALETQYF
j_call: TRBJ2-1; clone_size: NA; v_call: TRBV7-2; d_call: TRBD2; cdr3_nt: TGTGCCAGCAGCTCCTTAGCGGGGGCGCGGGTTGAGCAGTTCTTC; cdr3_aa: CASSSLAGARVEQFF
j_call: TRBJ2-7; clone_size: NA; v_call: TRBV2; d_call: NA; cdr3_nt: TGTGCCAGCAGGGCGGTGGGCGGGGGCGGGCAGTACTTC; cdr3_aa: CASRAVGGGGQYF
j_call: TRBJ1-2; clone_size: NA; v_call: TRBV4-1; d_call: NA; cdr3_nt: TGCGCCAGCAGCCAGCTCGGGCCGCATCGGGACTATGGCTACACCTTC; cdr3_aa: CASSQLGPHRDYGYTF
j_call: TRBJ2-7; clone_size: NA; v_call: TRBV11-2; d_call: NA; cdr3_nt: TGTGCCAGCAGCTTTGAGCGACCCTACGAGCAGTACTTC; cdr3_aa: CASSFERPYEQYF
j_call: TRBJ1-4; clone_size: once; v_call: TRBV4-1; d_call: TRBD1; cdr3_nt: TGCGCCAGCAGCCTCGCCGGGACAGGGGTTGAGGAAAAACTGTTTTTT; cdr3_aa: CASSLAGTGVEEKLFF
j_call: TRBJ2-7; clone_size: NA; v_call: TRBV2; d_call: NA; cdr3_nt: TGTGCCAGCAGTGTTCGAGGGAGGTCCTACGAGCAGTACTTC; cdr3_aa: CASSVRGRSYEQYF
j_call: TRBJ2-1; clone_size: NA; v_call: TRBV30; d_call: NA; cdr3_nt: TGTGCCTGGAGTGTACGGGGGAGAGGCTCCTACAATGAGCAGTTCTTC; cdr3_aa: CAWSVRGRGSYNEQFF
j_call: TRBJ2-7; clone_size: NA; v_call: TRBV7-3; d_call: NA; cdr3_nt: TGTGCCAGCAGCCCCAAGGCGGGGGCGCACTACGAGCAGTACTTC; cdr3_aa: CASSPKAGAHYEQYF
j_call: TRBJ2-2; clone_size: NA; v_call: TRBV7-9; d_call: NA; cdr3_nt: TGTGCCAGCAGCTTAGGCCGGGTAAACACCGGGGAGCTGTTTTTT; cdr3_aa: CASSLGRVNTGELFF
j_call: TRBJ1-2; clone_size: NA; v_call: TRBV9; d_call: NA; cdr3_nt: TGTGCCAGCAGCGCACACATCCCGGTTTCTGACTATGGCTACACCTTC; cdr3_aa: CASSAHIPVSDYGYTF
j_call: TRBJ1-4; clone_size: few; v_call: TRBV5-1; d_call: NA; cdr3_nt: TGCGCCAGCAGCCTGGGAACCGGCTCTAATGAAAAACTGTTTTTT; cdr3_aa: CASSLGTGSNEKLFF
j_call: TRBJ1-2; clone_size: NA; v_call: TRBV5-5; d_call: NA; cdr3_nt: TGTGCCAGCAGCTATCAGGGAACCTCCTATGGCTACACCTTC; cdr3_aa: CASSYQGTSYGYTF
j_call: TRBJ1-1; clone_size: NA; v_call: TRBV6-5; d_call: NA; cdr3_nt: TGTGCCAGCAGGTCCGAAGGGTTGGGAGGAACTGAAGCTTTCTTT; cdr3_aa: CASRSEGLGGTEAFF
j_call: TRBJ1-6; clone_size: NA; v_call: TRBV5-6; d_call: NA; cdr3_nt: TGTGCCAGCAGCTTATATCGGTCTAGCGTACCTCCTCCCCTCCACTTT; cdr3_aa: CASSLYRSSVPPPLHF
j_call: TRBJ2-7; clone_size: NA; v_call: TRBV6-6; d_call: TRBD1; cdr3_nt: TGTGCCAGCAAAAGGACAGGGGGCGTCTACGAGCAGTACTTC; cdr3_aa: CASKRTGGVYEQYF
j_call: TRBJ1-6; clone_size: few; v_call: TRBV13; d_call: TRBD1; cdr3_nt: TGTGCCAGCAGCTTAGGCTTATTTGGGACAGGGGGTAATTCACCCCTCCACTTT; cdr3_aa: CASSLGLFGTGGNSPLHF
j_call: TRBJ2-3; clone_size: NA; v_call: TRBV6-4; d_call: TRBD2; cdr3_nt: TGTGCCAGCAGTGCCCTAGCGGGGGCAACTAGCACAGATACGCAGTATTTT; cdr3_aa: CASSALAGATSTDTQYF
j_call: TRBJ2-2; clone_size: NA; v_call: TRBV19; d_call: TRBD1; cdr3_nt: TGTGCCAGTAGCTCCGGGACAGGACGGGCCGGGGAGCTGTTTTTT; cdr3_aa: CASSSGTGRAGELFF
j_call: TRBJ2-2; clone_size: NA; v_call: TRBV10-3; d_call: NA; cdr3_nt: TGTGCCATCGGTACCGGCACCGGGGAGCTGTTTTTT; cdr3_aa: CAIGTGTGELFF
j_call: TRBJ1-5; clone_size: few; v_call: TRBV15; d_call: TRBD1; cdr3_nt: TGTGCCACCAGCAGAGTAGGGCAGGGGGCTATCAATCAGCCCCAGCATTTT; cdr3_aa: CATSRVGQGAINQPQHF
j_call: TRBJ1-2; clone_size: NA; v_call: TRBV6-1; d_call: NA; cdr3_nt: TGTGCCAGCAGTGAATTTCCGACACTGGAGGGCTGGGGCTACACCTTC; cdr3_aa: CASSEFPTLEGWGYTF
j_call: TRBJ2-2; clone_size: NA; v_call: TRBV11-2; d_call: NA; cdr3_nt: TGTGCCAGCAGCCACAGGGTACGGCAGGCCGGGGAGCTGTTTTTT; cdr3_aa: CASSHRVRQAGELFF
j_call: TRBJ2-2; clone_size: NA; v_call: TRBV19; d_call: NA; cdr3_nt: TGTGCCAGTAGTATGCTGACATCTACTTCGAACACCGGGGAGCTGTTTTTT; cdr3_aa: CASSMLTSTSNTGELFF
j_call: TRBJ1-2; clone_size: once; v_call: TRBV9; d_call: NA; cdr3_nt: TGTGCCAGCAGCGTAGGTGGGATCGGTTTTGGCTACACCTTC; cdr3_aa: CASSVGGIGFGYTF
j_call: TRBJ1-2; clone_size: NA; v_call: TRBV6-5; d_call: NA; cdr3_nt: TGTGCCAGCAGTTCGCACGAACAGGGCCGGGGTGGCTACACCTTC; cdr3_aa: CASSSHEQGRGGYTF
j_call: TRBJ2-1; clone_size: once; v_call: TRBV9; d_call: TRBD1; cdr3_nt: TGTGCCAGCAGCGCAACCCTCGACAGGGGAGATGAGCAGTTCTTC; cdr3_aa: CASSATLDRGDEQFF
j_call: TRBJ2-7; clone_size: NA; v_call: TRBV6-6; d_call: TRBD2; cdr3_nt: TGTGCCAGCACGAGGCTAGCGGGCTACGAGCAGTACTTC; cdr3_aa: CASTRLAGYEQYF